The entry below gives a single T cell receptor beta chain sequence along with its context. Its cognate antigen is unknown. The sample comes from a study of cytomegalovirus exposure and HLA in healthy donors. The V gene's germline CDR1 is SGHTA and CDR2 FQGNSA. This CDR3 comprises 15 residues. J lost 5 bases, V lost 2 bases, and 5 bases had no gene match. PCR was performed using 60 Vbeta and 13 Jbeta primers. The method was immunoSEQ multiplex PCR; TCRdb's version includes in-frame clones alone and lacks a portion of them. The sample gives 120,000 or so clones, just over 75% of which show up once; about an eighth is in the top ten. Study-wide results and caveats: Apparent HLA restriction characterized most CMV-associated TCR beta chains in a later analysis.

The sequenced sample was PBMCs. J is TRBJ2-1 and V is TRBV7-2; TRBD2 matches 8 bases. This TCR was recovered from a young man in good health and CMV-seropositive. In nucleotides, the CDR3 is TGTGCCAGCAGCTTAATTAGCGGGGCCAACAATGAGCAGTTCTTC. Translating gives CASSLISGANNEQFF.